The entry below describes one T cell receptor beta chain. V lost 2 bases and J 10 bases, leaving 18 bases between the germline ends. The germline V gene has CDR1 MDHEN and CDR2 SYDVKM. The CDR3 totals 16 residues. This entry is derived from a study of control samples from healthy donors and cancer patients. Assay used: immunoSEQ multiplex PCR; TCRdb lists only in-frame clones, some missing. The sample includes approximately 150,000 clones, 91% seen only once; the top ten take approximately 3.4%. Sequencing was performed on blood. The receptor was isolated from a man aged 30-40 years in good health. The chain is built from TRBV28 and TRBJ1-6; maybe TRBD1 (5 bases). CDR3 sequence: CASSLPFDRIGSPLHF. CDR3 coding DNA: TGTGCCAGCAGTTTACCTTTTGACAGAATTGGATCACCCCTCCACTTT.